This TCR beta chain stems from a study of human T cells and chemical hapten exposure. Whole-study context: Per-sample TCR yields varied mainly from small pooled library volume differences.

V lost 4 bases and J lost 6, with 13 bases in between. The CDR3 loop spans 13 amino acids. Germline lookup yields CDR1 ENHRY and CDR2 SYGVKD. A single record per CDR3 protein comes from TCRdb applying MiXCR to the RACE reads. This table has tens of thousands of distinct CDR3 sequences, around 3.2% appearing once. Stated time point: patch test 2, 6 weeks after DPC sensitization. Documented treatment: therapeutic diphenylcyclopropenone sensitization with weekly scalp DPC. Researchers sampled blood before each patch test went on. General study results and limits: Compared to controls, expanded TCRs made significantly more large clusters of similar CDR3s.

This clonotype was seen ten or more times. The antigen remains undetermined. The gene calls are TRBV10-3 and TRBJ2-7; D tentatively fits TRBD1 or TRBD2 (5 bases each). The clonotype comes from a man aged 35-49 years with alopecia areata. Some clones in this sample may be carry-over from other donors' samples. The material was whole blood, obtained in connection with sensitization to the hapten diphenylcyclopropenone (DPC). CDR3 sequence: CAISVKGTGEQYF. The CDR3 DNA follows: TGTGCCATCAGTGTCAAGGGGACGGGCGAGCAGTACTTC.